What follows are 19 T cell receptor beta chains derived from one specimen sequenced in a study of T-cell reconstitution after alpha-beta-depleted transplantation in children. This sample's TCRbeta library carried unique molecular identifier barcodes. TCRdb redid the calling of the PCR reads with MiXCR, one entry per CDR3 protein. The repertoire holds 100,000 or so distinct CDR3 sequences, with roughly 7.6% as singletons. The material was PBMCs, obtained before TCRalphabeta/CD19-depleted stem cell transplant. The source is a boy aged 2 to 10 with acute lymphoblastic leukemia, due to receive a stem cell transplant.

In its sample, this clonotype was seen many times. The chain has TRBV10-1 and TRBJ2-7; the match to TRBD1 covers 8 bases. There are 15 residues in the CDR3. V shed 0 bases and J 2 bases; nucleotides not matched to a gene: 3. Germline values: CDR1 WNHNN, CDR2 SYGVQD (reference sequence). DNA of the CDR3: TGCGCCAGCAGTGAGTCCAGGGGGCTTACCTACGAGCAGTACTTC. Translated, it gives CASSESRGLTYEQYF.

The chain carries TRBV19 and TRBJ2-3, with D unclear. V shed 4 bases and J shed 7 bases, with 18 bases lying between them. This CDR3 is 15 amino acids long. In germline, CDR1 is LNHDA, CDR2 SQIVND (reference sequence). The CDR3 loop reads CASSTRLVVAHTQYF. For the CDR3, the DNA is TGTGCCAGTAGTACTAGACTCGTAGTAGCTCATACGCAGTATTTT. Full variable domain (outside the CDR3, taken from reference TRBV19 and TRBJ2-3): DGGITQSPKYLFRKEGQNVTLSCEQNLNHDAMYWYRQDPGQGLRLIYYSQIVNDFQKGDIAEGYSVSREKKESFPLTVTSAQKNPTAFYLCASSTRLVVAHTQYFGPGTRLTVL.

The sample holds a few counts of this clonotype. This chain uses TRBV18 with TRBJ2-3; D ambiguous. The germline CDR1 and CDR2 sequences are KGHSH and LQKENI. This CDR3 contains 12 residues. The V end lost 2 bases, the J end lost 4 bases, and 4 bases lay between the germline ends. CDR3 protein: CASSPGSDTQYF. For the CDR3, the DNA is TGTGCCAGCTCACCAGGGTCAGATACGCAGTATTTT.

This clonotype has a count of ten or more. The chain links TRBV20-1 to TRBJ2-1; 9 positions match TRBD2. Germline CDR1 is DFQATT and CDR2 is SNEGSKA (reference sequence). The CDR3 extends over 14 amino acids. The V and J ends lost 5 bases and 9 bases, in that order; junction bases with no gene match: 11. CDR3 protein: CSALRGGLAVEQFF. The CDR3 DNA is TGCAGTGCTCTACGGGGGGGACTAGCAGTTGAGCAGTTCTTC.

At least ten counts were recorded for this clonotype. This chain uses TRBV12-3 or TRBV12-4 with TRBJ1-1, with 9 bases aligning to TRBD1. J gave up 3 bases and V 5 bases, and 7 bases lay outside the gene matches. CDR3 size: 15 residues. CDR3 nucleotides: TGTGCCAGCAGTCGGCCGGGACAGGGTTACACTGAAGCTTTCTTT. It translates to CASSRPGQGYTEAFF.

The chain couples TRBV19 to TRBJ2-7, with D tentatively TRBD1 (6 bases). V shed 2 bases and J shed 1 base, with 9 bases lying between them. The CDR3 has 14 residues. Germline CDR1 is LNHDA and CDR2 is SQIVND (reference sequence). The chain's CDR3 is CASSIYRDSYEQYF. As DNA, the CDR3 is TGTGCCAGTAGTATATACAGGGATTCCTACGAGCAGTACTTC.

This clonotype was observed at least ten times. The rearrangement links TRBV7-9 to TRBJ2-7, with 7 bases that match TRBD2. The CDR3 is 11 residues long. CDR1 is SEHNR and CDR2 is FQNEAQ in the germline V gene (reference sequence). The V gene end was trimmed by 11 bases and the J gene end by 5 bases; junction bases not matched to a gene: 6. The CDR3 region has the DNA TGTGCCTCCTGGGAGGGGAACGAGCAGTACTTC. Amino acid sequence: CASWEGNEQYF.

As concerns this clonotype: Its ends do not fully match the called genes, so a read error is possible. The chain carries TRBV6-1 and TRBJ1-2; D may be TRBD1 (6 bases). Germline V gives CDR1 MNHNS, CDR2 SASEGT. The CDR3 length is 12 residues. CDR3 amino acids: CASSVAGGGSTF. CDR3 nucleotides: TGTGCCAGCAGTGTGGCCGGGGGGGGCTCCACCTTC.

This chain uses TRBV4-1 with TRBJ1-1; unclear D gene. V dropped 4 bases and J dropped 0 bases, with 15 bases sitting between them. CDR3 length equals 16 residues. The V gene's germline CDR1 is MGHRA and CDR2 YSYEKL. This CDR3 is CASSPSGRGMNTEAFF. The CDR3, as DNA: TGCGCCAGCAGCCCATCAGGTAGAGGAATGAACACTGAAGCTTTCTTT.

This clonotype was seen only a few times. J is TRBJ2-1 and V is TRBV13; weak D call: TRBD2 (5 bases). Trimming shortened V by 3 bases and J by 0 bases, and 9 bases separated the two germline ends. This CDR3 is built from 15 residues. From germline, CDR1 is PRHDT and CDR2 FYEKMQ (reference sequence). The DNA for the CDR3 is TGTGCCAGCAGCTTCGGGGTTAGCTCCTACAATGAGCAGTTCTTC. Encoded protein: CASSFGVSSYNEQFF.

The sample holds a few counts of this clonotype. The V call is TRBV6-1, the J call TRBJ2-5; the D gene is possibly TRBD1 (6 bases). Germline CDR1 reads MNHNS; CDR2 reads SASEGT. Trimming pared 8 bases from V and 5 bases from J, leaving 18 bases between. The CDR3 totals 14 residues. In DNA, the CDR3 is TGTGCCAGCGGTGTATACAGGGCACCGGAGACCCAGTACTTC. Residues: CASGVYRAPETQYF.

As concerns this clonotype: A much more abundant neighbour one base away suggests this may be a read error. The chain combines TRBV7-2 with TRBJ1-2; tentative D call: TRBD1 (6 bases). Trimming took off 1 base at V and 10 bases at J, with 10 bases between the two ends. In germline, CDR1 is SGHTA, CDR2 FQGNSA. The length of the CDR3 is 12 residues. CDR3 loop: CASSLDSGDYTF. The CDR3 coding sequence is TGTGCCAGCAGCTTAGATTCAGGGGACTACACCTTC.

This clonotype was counted only a few times. The chain joins TRBV28 to TRBJ1-4, with D possibly TRBD1 on 5 matching bases. The CDR3 is 14 amino acids. Germline V gene data show CDR1 as MDHEN and CDR2 as SYDVKM. V was shortened by 5 bases and J by 5 bases, with 12 bases between the two germline ends. The CDR3 DNA is TGTGCCAGCAGTCCCCAGGGTGTCAATGAAAAACTGTTTTTT. Encoded protein: CASSPQGVNEKLFF.

This clonotype was picked up a small number of times. The rearrangement joins TRBV5-1 to TRBJ1-4, with D tentatively TRBD1 (5 bases). Germline V lookup: CDR1 SGHRS, CDR2 YFSETQ. CDR3 length equals 15 residues. The germline V and J ends were trimmed by 8 bases and 3 bases, with 17 bases remaining between them. CDR3: CASRRGAGANEKLFF. DNA for the CDR3: TGCGCCAGTAGGAGAGGGGCCGGGGCTAATGAAAAACTGTTTTTT.

This clonotype was counted ten times or more. The V gene is TRBV7-6, the J gene TRBJ2-7; D is unclear. Germline V gene lookup returns CDR1 SGHVS and CDR2 FNYEAQ. The CDR3 contains 14 residues. Deletions cut 5 bases from V and 4 bases from J, with 15 bases between. CDR3 bases: TGTGCCAGCAGCCAAAGGACCCCTCCTTACGAGCAGTACTTC. This encodes CASSQRTPPYEQYF.

V and J are TRBV20-1 and TRBJ2-1; 11 bases fit TRBD2. V lost 3 bases and J lost 5; bases outside the gene matches: 9. CDR1 is DFQATT, CDR2 SNEGSKA, per germline (reference sequence). The CDR3 spans 16 residues. The DNA for the CDR3 is TGCAGTGCTAGGGACCCGACTAGCGGGGTAAACAATGAGCAGTTCTTC. This translates into CSARDPTSGVNNEQFF.

This clonotype appeared many times. The V call is TRBV12-3 or TRBV12-4, the J call TRBJ2-5, with a possible D match to TRBD1 (8 bases). Trimming took 5 bases from V and 4 from J, leaving 14 bases between them. The CDR3 is 14 amino acids. CDR3 bases: TGTGCCAGCAGTAACAGGGGGGGAGGAGAGACCCAGTACTTC. As protein: CASSNRGGGETQYF.

This clonotype was seen many times. V and J are TRBV7-9 and TRBJ1-2; tentative D call: TRBD1 (6 bases). Trimming cost V 5 bases and J 5 bases, with 24 bases left between them. Germline V gene data show CDR1 as SEHNR and CDR2 as FQNEAQ (reference sequence). The length of the CDR3 is 17 residues. The CDR3 loop is CASSPPGQTPSSYGYTF. The CDR3 DNA sequence: TGTGCCAGCAGCCCACCCGGACAGACTCCTTCGAGTTATGGCTACACCTTC.

This clonotype has at least ten counts. V is TRBV29-1 and J is TRBJ1-2; D gene ambiguous. This CDR3 has 12 residues. V was cut by 4 bases and J by 0 bases, with 6 bases left in between. The germline gives CDR1 SQVTM, CDR2 ANQGSEA. CDR3 bases: TGCAGCGTTGGTGCTACTAACTATGGCTACACCTTC. This sequence encodes CSVGATNYGYTF.